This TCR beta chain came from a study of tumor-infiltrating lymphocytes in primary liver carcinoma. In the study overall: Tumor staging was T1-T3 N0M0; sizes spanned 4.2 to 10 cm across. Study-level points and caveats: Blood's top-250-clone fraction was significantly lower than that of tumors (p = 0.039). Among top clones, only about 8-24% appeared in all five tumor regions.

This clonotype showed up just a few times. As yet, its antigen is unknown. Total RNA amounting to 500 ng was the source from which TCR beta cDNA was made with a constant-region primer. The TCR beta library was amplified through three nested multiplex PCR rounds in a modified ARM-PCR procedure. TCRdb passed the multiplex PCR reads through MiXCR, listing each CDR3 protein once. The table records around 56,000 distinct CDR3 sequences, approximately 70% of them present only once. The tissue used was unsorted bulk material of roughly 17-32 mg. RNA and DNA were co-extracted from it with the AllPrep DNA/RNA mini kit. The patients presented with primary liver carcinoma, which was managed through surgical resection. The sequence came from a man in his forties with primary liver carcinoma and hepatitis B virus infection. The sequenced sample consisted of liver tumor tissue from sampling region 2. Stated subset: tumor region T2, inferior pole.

CDR3 in DNA: TGTGCCAGCAGCCCATCTAGCGGGGGGCCCTCTGACGGGCAGTACTTC. Translation: CASSPSSGGPSDGQYF. The chain combines TRBV7-9 with TRBJ2-7; TRBD2 matches 11 bases. The CDR3 sequence is 16 residues long. The germline V gene encodes CDR1 SEHNR and CDR2 FQNEAQ (reference sequence). J gave up 9 bases and V 5 bases, and 15 bases lay outside the gene matches. Looking up the rest from reference TRBV7-9 and TRBJ2-7 gives the full variable domain: DTGVSQNPRHKITKRGQNVTFRCDPISEHNRLYWYRQTLGQGPEFLTYFQNEAQLEKSRLLSDRFSAERPKGSFSTLEIQRTEQGDSAMYLCASSPSSGGPSDGQYFGPGTRLTVT.